This TCR beta chain appears in the sequencing data of a study of Graves' ophthalmopathy and Graves' hyperthyroidism. Study overall: Investigators collected peripheral blood at initial diagnosis, before any treatment was given.

For repertoire sequencing, the TCR beta CDR3 regions were amplified from RNA transcripts. A first-round RT-PCR used HTBI primers, followed by a second-round multiplex PCR. One entry per CDR3 protein results from TCRdb running MiXCR on the multiplex PCR reads. Of approximately 700,000 distinct CDR3 sequences listed, 35% to 50% are singletons. This clonotype occurred a few times. Its antigen is not known. The V gene's germline CDR1 is MDHEN and CDR2 SYDVKM. The CDR3 is 13 amino acids. V trimming: 8 bases; J trimming: 9 bases; junction bases outside the gene matches: 7. Other autoimmune diseases, uncontrolled infections, pregnancy and lactation each led to patient exclusion. Study-level points and caveats: The 13-signature model separated ophthalmopathy from stable hyperthyroidism at 85% to 90% sensitivity and roughly 80% specificity. Among thyroid clonotypes expanded above 0.001 frequency, most also appeared in blood.

This chain joins TRBV28 and TRBJ1-6; 7 bases fit TRBD1. The origin of this receptor is an adult man with Graves' ophthalmopathy. The specimen was peripheral blood. The CDR3, as DNA: TGTGCCAGCGGAGGGACAGTTAGTTCACCCCTCCACTTT. It encodes CASGGTVSSPLHF.